The 25 T cell receptor beta chains below come from one sample, sequenced in a study of human T cells and chemical hapten exposure. Time point indicated: pre-sensitization, week 0. As for treatment: therapeutic diphenylcyclopropenone sensitization with weekly scalp DPC. TCRdb used MiXCR to reprocess the RACE reads, holding one entry per CDR3 protein. The sample has roughly 50,000 distinct CDR3 sequences, roughly 10% seen once. The sequencing here drew on whole blood, taken in connection with sensitization to the hapten diphenylcyclopropenone (DPC). All receptors come from a man in his forties with alopecia areata. Some clones in this sample may be carry-over from other donors' samples.

This clonotype occurred a few times. The chain uses TRBV7-2 and TRBJ2-4; 9 bases align to TRBD1. Germline V lookup: CDR1 SGHTA, CDR2 FQGNSA. This CDR3 comprises 18 residues. The V gene end was trimmed by 3 bases and the J gene end by 3 bases; junction bases not matched to a gene: 12. The CDR3 reads CASSFRPGTGRDKNIQYF. For the CDR3, the DNA is TGTGCCAGCAGCTTCCGTCCCGGGACAGGGAGGGACAAAAACATTCAGTACTTC.

This chain uses TRBV14 with TRBJ2-3; possibly TRBD2 for D (5 bases). The CDR3 loop spans 12 amino acids. CDR1 SGHDN and CDR2 FVKESK come from the germline V gene. Trimming cost V 4 bases and J 8 bases, with 10 bases left between them. The CDR3 DNA follows: TGTGCCAGCAGCCTGGAGGACCTTACGCAGTATTTT. It yields the protein CASSLEDLTQYF.

This clonotype was observed many times. This sequence joins TRBV20-1 and TRBJ1-5; no clear D gene. The CDR3 has 13 residues. Looked up from germline, CDR1 is DFQATT and CDR2 is SNEGSKA (reference sequence). Deletions cut 7 bases from V and 3 bases from J, with 13 bases between. The chain's CDR3 is CSVSNQPNQPQHF. CDR3 bases: TGCAGTGTATCCAACCAACCCAATCAGCCCCAGCATTTT.

With regard to this clonotype: This may arise from a read error, as a much more abundant clone is one base away. V and J are TRBV7-9 and TRBJ1-1; D unresolved. Germline CDR1 and CDR2: SEHNR and FQNEAQ (reference sequence). V shed 4 bases and J shed 3 bases, with 6 bases lying between them. This CDR3 comprises 12 residues. The CDR3 protein is CASSYSDTEAFF. Written as DNA, the CDR3 is TGTGCCAGCAGCTACTCCGACACTGAAGCTTTCTTT.

J is TRBJ2-1 and V is TRBV7-2, with D tentatively TRBD1 or TRBD2 (5 bases each). Per the germline V gene, CDR1 is SGHTA and CDR2 is FQGNSA. The CDR3 is made up of 13 amino acids. V dropped 6 bases and J dropped 5 bases, with 11 bases sitting between them. CDR3 coding DNA: TGTGCCAGCAGACCAGGGACCCACAATGAGCAGTTCTTC. Amino acids: CASRPGTHNEQFF.

The table lists this clonotype with many counts. The gene calls are TRBV10-2 and TRBJ2-1; D not certain. Trimming stripped 7 bases from V and 10 bases from J, with 17 bases between. The CDR3 runs 13 residues. CDR1 WSHSY and CDR2 SAAADI come from the germline V gene. The CDR3 nucleotides read TGCGCCAGCACCCGAAGAATGGTGAGAGAGCAGTTCTTC. This encodes CASTRRMVREQFF.

This clonotype has a count of ten or more. The chain recombines TRBV28 with TRBJ2-1; D perhaps matches TRBD2 (5 bases). The CDR3 length is 15 residues. From germline, CDR1 is MDHEN and CDR2 SYDVKM. V was trimmed by 6 bases and J by 3 bases, leaving 15 bases between them. The CDR3: CASSPQERSYNEQFF. The CDR3 DNA sequence: TGTGCCAGCAGCCCTCAGGAGCGGAGCTACAATGAGCAGTTCTTC.

This clonotype was observed at least ten times. For the CDR3, the DNA is TGTGCCAGCTCACCACGGGCTAGAGGCACCGGGGAGCTGTTTTTT. Translating gives CASSPRARGTGELFF. The rearrangement links TRBV18 to TRBJ2-2, with D unclear. The CDR3 covers 15 residues. Germline assignment: CDR1 KGHSH and CDR2 LQKENI. Deletions cut 1 base from V and 4 bases from J, with 10 bases between.

This clonotype was detected ten times or more. The chain links TRBV7-9 to TRBJ2-5; 10 bases match TRBD2. The CDR3 is made up of 16 amino acids. Trimming took 0 bases from V and 3 from J; bases not matched to a gene: 4. Looked up from germline, CDR1 is SEHNR and CDR2 is FQNEAQ (reference sequence). The CDR3 nucleotides read TGTGCCAGCAGCTTAGCGGTAGGACTAGCGGAAGAGACCCAGTACTTC. It is translated as CASSLAVGLAEETQYF.

Note on this clonotype: A much larger clone sits a single nucleotide away, making a read error possible. This chain uses TRBV24-1 with TRBJ2-1, with D uncertain. Per germline, CDR1 KGHDR and CDR2 SFDVKD. The CDR3 totals 15 residues. The chain's CDR3 is CPTSDNLRSYNEQFF. The CDR3 coding sequence is TGTCCCACCAGTGATAACCTGCGGTCCTACAATGAGCAGTTCTTC.

This clonotype has just a few counts. V gene TRBV19 combines with J gene TRBJ1-1; D is unresolved. Germline loops: CDR1 LNHDA, CDR2 SQIVND (reference sequence). The CDR3 loop spans 13 amino acids. The V end was cut by 9 bases, the J end by 1 base, with 12 bases between. CDR3 region: CASRALENTEAFF. The CDR3 DNA reads TGTGCCAGCCGAGCCCTGGAGAACACTGAAGCTTTCTTT.

This clonotype was observed at least ten times. The gene calls are TRBV5-1 and TRBJ2-3; 7 nucleotides agree with TRBD2. This CDR3 is 15 amino acids long. After removal of 6 bases from V and 3 bases from J, the junction contained 10 bases not matched to a gene. Germline CDR1 is SGHRS and CDR2 is YFSETQ. CDR3 in DNA: TGCGCCAGCACCTTTTCCGGGACTAATACAGATACGCAGTATTTT. As protein: CASTFSGTNTDTQYF.

This clonotype was seen a handful of times. This chain connects TRBV11-1 to TRBJ2-3; D not certain. Trimming stripped 5 bases from V and 5 bases from J, with 14 bases between. There are 14 residues in the CDR3. Germline V CDR1 and CDR2: SGHAT, FQDESV (reference sequence). CDR3 loop: CASSPRRHGDTQYF. CDR3 nucleotide sequence: TGTGCCAGCAGCCCCCGACGCCACGGAGATACGCAGTATTTT.

This clonotype was observed at least ten times. The J gene is TRBJ2-2, the V gene TRBV7-2; 9 bases are a match to TRBD1. The V segment lost 1 base and the J segment 6 bases; nucleotides outside the gene matches: 9. The CDR3 consists of 17 residues. Germline V gene lookup returns CDR1 SGHTA and CDR2 FQGNSA. The CDR3 protein is CASSLGGTGFVAGELFF. As DNA, the CDR3 is TGTGCCAGCAGCTTAGGAGGGACAGGGTTCGTCGCCGGGGAGCTGTTTTTT.

This clonotype was seen many times. V is TRBV7-8 and J is TRBJ1-6; TRBD1 is a possible D gene (6 bases). The CDR3 totals 15 residues. V was cut by 1 base and J by 7 bases, with 11 bases left in between. Germline V CDR1 and CDR2: SGHVS, FQNEAQ. The CDR3: CASSLGGRGNSPLHF. Here the CDR3 DNA reads TGTGCCAGCAGCTTAGGGGGGCGTGGGAATTCACCCCTCCACTTT. The full variable domain, with the rest looked up from reference TRBV7-8 and TRBJ1-6, is GAGVSQSPRYKVAKRGQDVALRCDPISGHVSLFWYQQALGQGPEFLTYFQNEAQLDKSGLPSDRFFAERPEGSVSTLKIQRTQQEDSAVYLCASSLGGRGNSPLHFGNGTRLTVT.

This clonotype occurred a few times. V is TRBV18 and J is TRBJ2-7; 12 nucleotides align to TRBD2. V lost 3 bases to trimming and J lost 1 base; unmatched junction nucleotides: 1. The germline V gene encodes CDR1 KGHSH and CDR2 LQKENI. This CDR3 is built from 15 residues. This chain's CDR3 is CASSPGTSGSYEQYF. In DNA, the CDR3 is TGTGCCAGCTCACCCGGGACTAGCGGGTCCTACGAGCAGTACTTC.

In its sample, this clonotype was seen a few times. V usage is TRBV9 and J usage is TRBJ2-2, with D unresolved. The CDR3 runs 15 residues. V was trimmed by 4 bases and J by 0 bases, leaving 10 bases between them. Germline assignment: CDR1 SGDLS and CDR2 YYNGEE. The chain's CDR3 is CASSLRSANTGELFF. CDR3 sequence (DNA): TGTGCCAGCAGCCTCCGGTCCGCGAACACCGGGGAGCTGTTTTTT.

Ten or more counts support this clonotype. This chain uses TRBV15 with TRBJ2-3; no clear D gene. Germline V gene lookup returns CDR1 LNHNV and CDR2 YYDKDF (reference sequence). CDR3 length: 15 residues. The germline V and J ends were trimmed by 0 bases and 4 bases, with 11 bases remaining between them. The CDR3 region is CATSRDYQAADTQYF. As DNA, the CDR3 is TGTGCCACCAGCAGAGATTATCAGGCGGCAGATACGCAGTATTTT.

The V gene is TRBV20-1, the J gene TRBJ2-5; 8 nucleotides line up with TRBD2. J gave up 5 bases and V 5 bases, and 16 bases lay outside the gene matches. This CDR3 region has 16 residues. Germline values: CDR1 DFQATT, CDR2 SNEGSKA (reference sequence). CDR3: CSAGGASGQLAETQYF. In DNA form, the CDR3 reads TGCAGTGCTGGGGGGGCTAGCGGGCAGTTGGCGGAGACCCAGTACTTC.

The V call is TRBV20-1, the J call TRBJ2-1; 10 positions agree with TRBD2. Germline V gives CDR1 DFQATT, CDR2 SNEGSKA (reference sequence). The CDR3 has 13 amino acids. The V and J ends lost 5 bases and 7 bases, in that order; junction bases with no gene match: 5. CDR3 nucleotides: TGCAGTGCTCTAAGCGGGAGGGGGAATGAGCAGTTCTTC. Encoded protein: CSALSGRGNEQFF.

This clonotype was counted between two and nine times. The J gene is TRBJ2-3, the V gene TRBV28; no clear D. V was pared by 2 bases and J by 2 bases, with 17 bases between. The V gene's germline CDR1 is MDHEN and CDR2 SYDVKM. The CDR3 is 17 amino acids. The CDR3 loop reads CASSLHSPGPYTDTQYF. As DNA, the CDR3 is TGTGCCAGCAGTTTACACAGCCCGGGCCCTTACACAGATACGCAGTATTTT.

J is TRBJ2-5 and V is TRBV11-2; 12 bases map to TRBD2. Germline CDR1 is SGHAT and CDR2 is FQNNGV. The ends lost 7 bases at V and 5 bases at J; junction bases unmatched: 11. This CDR3 is built from 16 residues. CDR3 coding DNA: TGTGCCAGCACCCAAGTCGGACTAGCGGGAATGGAGACCCAGTACTTC. The encoded protein is CASTQVGLAGMETQYF. Complete variable domain (other parts from reference TRBV11-2 and TRBJ2-5): EAGVAQSPRYKIIEKRQSVAFWCNPISGHATLYWYQQILGQGPKLLIQFQNNGVVDDSQLPKDRFSAERLKGVDSTLKIQPAKLEDSAVYLCASTQVGLAGMETQYFGPGTRLLVL.

This clonotype was seen more than once but under ten times. This chain uses TRBV27 with TRBJ2-1; a possible D gene is TRBD1 (6 bases). Germline loops: CDR1 MNHEY, CDR2 SMNVEV (reference sequence). This CDR3 spans 15 amino acids. Trimming took off 1 base at V and 9 bases at J, with 16 bases between the two ends. This chain's CDR3 is CASSLWGHYNAEQFF. CDR3 in DNA: TGTGCCAGCAGTTTATGGGGACACTATAATGCTGAGCAGTTCTTC.

This clonotype was seen repeatedly, ten times or more. The rearrangement uses TRBV7-3 and TRBJ2-7, with unresolved D. CDR1 is SGHTA and CDR2 is FQGTGA in the germline V gene. The CDR3 length is 10 residues. The V gene lost 6 bases and the J gene lost 4 bases, with 4 bases spanning the gap. The CDR3, as DNA: TGTGCCAGCAGAATATACGAGCAGTACTTC. Translating gives CASRIYEQYF. Using reference TRBV7-3 and TRBJ2-7 for the parts outside the CDR3, the full variable domain is GAGVSQTPSNKVTEKGKYVELRCDPISGHTALYWYRQSLGQGPEFLIYFQGTGAADDSGLPNDRFFAVRPEGSVSTLKIQRTERGDSAVYLCASRIYEQYFGPGTRLTVT.

The chain carries TRBV30 and TRBJ2-3, with TRBD2 matching 7 bases. The CDR3 extends over 13 amino acids. J lost 1 base, V lost 2 bases, and 0 bases had no gene match. Germline V gene lookup returns CDR1 GTSNPN and CDR2 SVGIG (reference sequence). The CDR3, as DNA: TGTGCCTGGAGTCTAGCGGGCACAGATACGCAGTATTTT. Translation: CAWSLAGTDTQYF.